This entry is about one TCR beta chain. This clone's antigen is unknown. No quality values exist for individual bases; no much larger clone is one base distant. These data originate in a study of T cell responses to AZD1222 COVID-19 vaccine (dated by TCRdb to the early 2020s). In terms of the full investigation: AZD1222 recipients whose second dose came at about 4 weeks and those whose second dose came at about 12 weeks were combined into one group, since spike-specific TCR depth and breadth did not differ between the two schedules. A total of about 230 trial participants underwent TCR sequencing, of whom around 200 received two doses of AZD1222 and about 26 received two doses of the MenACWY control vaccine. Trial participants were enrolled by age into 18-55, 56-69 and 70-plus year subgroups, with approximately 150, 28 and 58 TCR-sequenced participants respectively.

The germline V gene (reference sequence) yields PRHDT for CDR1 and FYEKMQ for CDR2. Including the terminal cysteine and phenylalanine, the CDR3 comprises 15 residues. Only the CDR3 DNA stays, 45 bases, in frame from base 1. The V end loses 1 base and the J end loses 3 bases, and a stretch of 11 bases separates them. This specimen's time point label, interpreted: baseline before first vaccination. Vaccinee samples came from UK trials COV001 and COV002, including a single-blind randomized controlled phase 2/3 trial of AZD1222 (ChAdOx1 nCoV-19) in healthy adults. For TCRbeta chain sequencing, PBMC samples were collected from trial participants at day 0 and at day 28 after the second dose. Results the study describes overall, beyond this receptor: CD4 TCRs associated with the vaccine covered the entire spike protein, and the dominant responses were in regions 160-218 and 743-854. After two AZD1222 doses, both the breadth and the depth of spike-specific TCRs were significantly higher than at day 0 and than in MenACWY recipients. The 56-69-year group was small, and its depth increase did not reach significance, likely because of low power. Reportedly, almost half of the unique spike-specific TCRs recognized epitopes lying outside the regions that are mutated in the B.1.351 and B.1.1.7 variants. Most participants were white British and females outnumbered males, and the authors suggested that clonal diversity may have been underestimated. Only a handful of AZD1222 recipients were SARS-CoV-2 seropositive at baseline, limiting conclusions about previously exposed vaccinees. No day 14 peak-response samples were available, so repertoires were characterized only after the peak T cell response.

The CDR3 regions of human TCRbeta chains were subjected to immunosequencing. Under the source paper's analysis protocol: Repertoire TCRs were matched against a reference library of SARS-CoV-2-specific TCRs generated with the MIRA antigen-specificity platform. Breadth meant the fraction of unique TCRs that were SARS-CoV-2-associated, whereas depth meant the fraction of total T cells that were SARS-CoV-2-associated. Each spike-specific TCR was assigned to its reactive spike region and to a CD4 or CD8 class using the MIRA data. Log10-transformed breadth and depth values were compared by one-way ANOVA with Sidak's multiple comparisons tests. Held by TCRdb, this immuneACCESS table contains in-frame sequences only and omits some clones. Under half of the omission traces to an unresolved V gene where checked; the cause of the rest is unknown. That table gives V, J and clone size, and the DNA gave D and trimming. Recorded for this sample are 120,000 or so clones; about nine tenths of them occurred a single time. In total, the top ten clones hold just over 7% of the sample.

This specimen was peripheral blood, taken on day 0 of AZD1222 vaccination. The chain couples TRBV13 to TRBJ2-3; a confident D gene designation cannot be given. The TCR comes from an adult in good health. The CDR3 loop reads CASSLEGRVTDTQYF. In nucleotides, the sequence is TGTGCCAGCAGCTTAGAGGGCAGAGTAACAGATACGCAGTATTTT. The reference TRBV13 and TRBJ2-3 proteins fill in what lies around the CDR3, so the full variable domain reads AAGVIQSPRHLIKEKRETATLKCYPIPRHDTVYWYQQGPGQDPQFLISFYEKMQSDKGSIPDRFSAQQFSDYHSELNMSSLELGDSALYFCASSLEGRVTDTQYFGPGTRLTVL.